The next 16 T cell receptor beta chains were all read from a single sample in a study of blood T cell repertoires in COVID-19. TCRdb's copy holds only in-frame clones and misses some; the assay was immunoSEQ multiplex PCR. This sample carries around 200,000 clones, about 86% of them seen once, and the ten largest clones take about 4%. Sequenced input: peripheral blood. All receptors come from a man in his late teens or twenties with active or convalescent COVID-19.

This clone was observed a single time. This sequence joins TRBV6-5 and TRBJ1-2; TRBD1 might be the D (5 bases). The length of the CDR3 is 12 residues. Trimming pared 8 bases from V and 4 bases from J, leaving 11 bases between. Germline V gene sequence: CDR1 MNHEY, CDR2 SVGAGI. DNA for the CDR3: TGTGCCAGCGGGGCGGCTTCCTATGGCTACACCTTC. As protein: CASGAASYGYTF.

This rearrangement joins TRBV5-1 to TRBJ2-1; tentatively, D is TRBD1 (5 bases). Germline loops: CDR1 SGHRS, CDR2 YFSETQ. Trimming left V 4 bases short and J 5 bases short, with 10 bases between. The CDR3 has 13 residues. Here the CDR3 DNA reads TGCGCCAGCAGCAAGACAGATGACAATGAGCAGTTCTTC. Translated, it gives CASSKTDDNEQFF.

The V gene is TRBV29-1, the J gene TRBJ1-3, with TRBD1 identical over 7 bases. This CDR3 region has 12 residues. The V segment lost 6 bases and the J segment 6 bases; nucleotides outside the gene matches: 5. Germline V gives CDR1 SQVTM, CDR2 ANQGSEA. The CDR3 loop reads CSVVQGENTIYF. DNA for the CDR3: TGCAGCGTCGTCCAGGGGGAAAACACCATATATTTT.

CDR3 nucleotide sequence: TGCGCCAGCAGCTTTAGCGGAGCCTACAATGAGCAGTTCTTC. Its translation: CASSFSGAYNEQFF. V is TRBV5-1 and J is TRBJ2-1, with D maybe TRBD2 (6 bases). Germline-derived CDR1 and CDR2 are SGHRS and YFSETQ. Between the trimmed V and J ends, which lost 2 bases and 2 bases, there was a span of 8 bases. The CDR3 runs 14 residues.

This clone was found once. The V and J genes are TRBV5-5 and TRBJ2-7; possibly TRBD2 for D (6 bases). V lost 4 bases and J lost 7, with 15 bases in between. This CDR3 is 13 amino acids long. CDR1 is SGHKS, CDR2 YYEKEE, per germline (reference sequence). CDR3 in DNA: TGTGCCAGCAGCGACGGGACTCTGAGGGAGCAGTACGTC. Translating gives CASSDGTLREQYV.

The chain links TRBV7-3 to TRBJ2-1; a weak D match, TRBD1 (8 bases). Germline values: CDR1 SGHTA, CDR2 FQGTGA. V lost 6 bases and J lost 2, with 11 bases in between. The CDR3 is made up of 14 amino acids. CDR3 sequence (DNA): TGTGCCAGCAGAACAGGGGGGGCCTACAATGAGCAGTTCTTC. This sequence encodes CASRTGGAYNEQFF.

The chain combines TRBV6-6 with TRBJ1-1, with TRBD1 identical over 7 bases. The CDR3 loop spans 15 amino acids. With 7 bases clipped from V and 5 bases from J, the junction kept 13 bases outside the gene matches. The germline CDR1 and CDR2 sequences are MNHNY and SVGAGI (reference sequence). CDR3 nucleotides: TGTGCCAGCACCGGAAGGGGGCGAGGGAAAACTGAAGCTTTCTTT. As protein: CASTGRGRGKTEAFF.

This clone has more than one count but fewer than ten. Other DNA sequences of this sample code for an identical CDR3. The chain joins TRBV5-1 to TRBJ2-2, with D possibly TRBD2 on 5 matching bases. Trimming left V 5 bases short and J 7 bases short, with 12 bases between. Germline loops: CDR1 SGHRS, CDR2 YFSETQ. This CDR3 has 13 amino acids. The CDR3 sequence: CASSLPGSGELFF. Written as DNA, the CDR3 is TGCGCCAGCAGTCTCCCTGGGAGCGGGGAGCTGTTTTTT.

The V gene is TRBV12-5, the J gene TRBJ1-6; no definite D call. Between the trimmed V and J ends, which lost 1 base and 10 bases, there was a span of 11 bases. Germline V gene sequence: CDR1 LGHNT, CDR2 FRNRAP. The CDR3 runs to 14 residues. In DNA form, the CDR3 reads TGTGCTAGTGGTTTGGGATCGACGGGGTCACCCCTCCACTTT. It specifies CASGLGSTGSPLHF.

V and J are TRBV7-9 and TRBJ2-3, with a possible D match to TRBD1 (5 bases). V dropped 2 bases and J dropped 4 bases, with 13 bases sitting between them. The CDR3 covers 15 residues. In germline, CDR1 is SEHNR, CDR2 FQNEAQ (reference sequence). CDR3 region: CASSLRPGNADTQYF. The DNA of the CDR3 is TGTGCCAGCAGCTTAAGGCCAGGGAATGCAGATACGCAGTATTTT.

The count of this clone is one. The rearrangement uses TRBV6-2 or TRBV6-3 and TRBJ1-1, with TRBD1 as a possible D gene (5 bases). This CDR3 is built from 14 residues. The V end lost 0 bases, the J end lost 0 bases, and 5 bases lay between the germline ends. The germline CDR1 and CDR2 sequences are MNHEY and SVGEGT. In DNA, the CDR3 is TGTGCCAGCAGTTACTCGACAGTGAACACTGAAGCTTTCTTT. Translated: CASSYSTVNTEAFF.

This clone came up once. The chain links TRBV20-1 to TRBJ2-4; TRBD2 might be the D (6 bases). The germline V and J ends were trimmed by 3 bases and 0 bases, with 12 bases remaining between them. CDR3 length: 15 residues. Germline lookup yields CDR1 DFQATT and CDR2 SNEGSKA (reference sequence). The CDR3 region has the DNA TGCAGTGCTAGTGGAGGGTTCCTAGCCAAAAACATTCAGTACTTC. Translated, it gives CSASGGFLAKNIQYF.

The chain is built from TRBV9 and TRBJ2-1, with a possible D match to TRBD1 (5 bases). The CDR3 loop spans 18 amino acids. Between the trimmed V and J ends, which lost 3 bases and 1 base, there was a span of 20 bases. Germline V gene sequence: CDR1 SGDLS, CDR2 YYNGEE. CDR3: CASSGGPGAAISYNEQFF. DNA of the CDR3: TGTGCCAGCAGCGGAGGCCCTGGGGCGGCTATATCCTACAATGAGCAGTTCTTC.

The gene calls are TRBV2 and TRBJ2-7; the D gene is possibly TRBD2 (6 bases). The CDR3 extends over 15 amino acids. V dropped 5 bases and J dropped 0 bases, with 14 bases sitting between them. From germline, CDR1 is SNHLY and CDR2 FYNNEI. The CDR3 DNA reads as TGTGCCAGCAGTCTGGAGGGACGGAGCTCCTACGAGCAGTACGTC. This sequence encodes CASSLEGRSSYEQYV.

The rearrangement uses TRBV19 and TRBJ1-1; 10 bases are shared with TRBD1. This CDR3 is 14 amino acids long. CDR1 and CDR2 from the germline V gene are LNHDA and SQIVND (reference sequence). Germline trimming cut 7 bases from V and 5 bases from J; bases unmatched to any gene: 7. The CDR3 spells CASTRQGARTEAFF. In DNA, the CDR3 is TGTGCCAGTACCCGACAGGGGGCGAGGACTGAAGCTTTCTTT.

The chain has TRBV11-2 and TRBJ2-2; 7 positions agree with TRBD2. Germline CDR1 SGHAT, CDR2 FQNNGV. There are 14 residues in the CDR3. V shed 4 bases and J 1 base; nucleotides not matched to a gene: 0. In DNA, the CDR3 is TGTGCCAGCAGCTCGGGAGGGAACACCGGGGAGCTGTTTTTT. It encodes CASSSGGNTGELFF.